This TCR beta chain was sequenced for a study of cytomegalovirus exposure and HLA in healthy donors. Across the whole study: There were 88 million or so unique TCRs (from HLA-typed donors) in an early data release.

Amplification used 60 Vbeta primers and 13 Jbeta primers. The method was immunoSEQ multiplex PCR; TCRdb's version includes in-frame clones alone and lacks a portion of them. The sample has around 200,000 clones, roughly 82% seen once. V was clipped by 4 bases and J by 1 base, with 7 bases between them. CDR1 and CDR2 (germline): MNHNY, SVGAGI (reference sequence). The CDR3 runs to 13 residues. Remarks on this clone: Its specificity is unknown.

Study results and caveats: Indistinguishability led to the exclusion of some V segments, TRBV6-2 and TRBV6-3 included. The study designated 150 or so TCR beta chains cytomegalovirus-associated. TCR beta V- and J-gene trimming was later associated with a missense DCLRE1C variant.

The sequenced sample was PBMCs. The chain employs TRBV6-6 and TRBJ2-5; maybe TRBD2 (5 bases). The clonotype originates from a woman aged 45-59 years in good health and CMV-seropositive. The CDR3 here is CASSWRIQETQYF. The CDR3 DNA reads TGTGCCAGCAGTTGGAGGATCCAAGAGACCCAGTACTTC.